The 21 T cell receptor beta chains presented below share a single source sample, sequenced in a study of T-cell memory formation after mild COVID-19. A single record per CDR3 protein comes from TCRdb applying MiXCR to the 5' RACE reads. This sample has fewer than 650,000 distinct CDR3 sequences; 20% to 25% occur once, and the top ten carry roughly 8.1%. Sample: PBMCs or a T cell subset sorted from them (not recorded which). The source is an adult woman who had mild COVID-19 (a few samples of this study predate the infection). Cell type and time point are not known.

This clonotype was seen once. The chain is built from TRBV13 and TRBJ1-2; maybe TRBD1 (6 bases). Deletions cut 2 bases from V and 5 bases from J, with 12 bases between. This CDR3 spans 14 amino acids. The germline V gene encodes CDR1 PRHDT and CDR2 FYEKMQ (reference sequence). Written as DNA, the CDR3 is TGTGCCAGCAGCTTACAGGGGCGATATTATGGCTACACCTTC. Its protein product is CASSLQGRYYGYTF.

This clonotype was found a few times. V and J are TRBV4-3 and TRBJ2-1, with 11 bases that match TRBD2. Trimming removed 0 bases from V and 8 bases from J; junction bases left unmatched: 9. CDR3 length: 17 residues. CDR1 and CDR2 from the germline V gene are LGHNA and YSLEER. In DNA, the CDR3 is TGCGCCAGCAGCCAAGACACCATAGCGGGAGGGCCTTATGAGCAGTTCTTC. This sequence encodes CASSQDTIAGGPYEQFF.

This clonotype was counted only a few times. The chain couples TRBV12-3 or TRBV12-4 to TRBJ2-2; maybe TRBD1 (6 bases). The length of the CDR3 is 19 residues. V lost 4 bases and J 0 bases, leaving 21 bases between the germline ends. CDR3: CASSSFSQGIWTNTGELFF. The CDR3 DNA reads as TGTGCCAGCAGTTCATTTTCACAGGGTATATGGACGAACACCGGGGAGCTGTTTTTT.

J is TRBJ1-1 and V is TRBV4-1, with a weak D call TRBD1 (5 bases). The CDR3 consists of 15 residues. Germline V gene sequence: CDR1 MGHRA, CDR2 YSYEKL. V was trimmed by 0 bases and J by 2 bases, leaving 10 bases between them. The CDR3 here is CASSQDRTYNTEAFF. The CDR3 DNA follows: TGCGCCAGCAGCCAAGATAGGACATATAACACTGAAGCTTTCTTT.

This clonotype appeared many times. The V and J genes are TRBV12-3 or TRBV12-4 and TRBJ1-1; D might be TRBD1 (6 bases). V was shortened by 5 bases and J by 4 bases, with 23 bases between the two germline ends. The CDR3 has 17 amino acids. The CDR3 DNA is TGTGCCAGCAGTCTCTCACTTAGTCGGGGGGCGGGCACTGAAGCTTTCTTT. Encoded protein: CASSLSLSRGAGTEAFF.

This clonotype was found a few times. The chain carries TRBV7-8 and TRBJ2-3; D is possibly TRBD2 (6 bases). The CDR3 is 15 residues long. V lost 2 bases and J lost 1, with 10 bases in between. Germline lookup yields CDR1 SGHVS and CDR2 FQNEAQ. CDR3 loop: CASSLKAGRTDTQYF. CDR3 DNA: TGTGCCAGCAGCTTAAAGGCGGGGCGCACAGATACGCAGTATTTT.

The chain uses TRBV4-1 and TRBJ2-1; tentative D call: TRBD2 (6 bases). The CDR3 extends over 16 amino acids. With 0 bases removed from V and 5 bases from J, the gap between germline ends came to 14 bases. The V gene's germline CDR1 is MGHRA and CDR2 YSYEKL. DNA of the CDR3: TGCGCCAGCAGCCAAGATCCGGGGGAACTAAACAATGAGCAGTTCTTC. Translating gives CASSQDPGELNNEQFF.

The J gene is TRBJ1-1, the V gene TRBV27; D gene uncertain. CDR3 length: 13 amino acids. V lost 4 bases and J 1 base, leaving 7 bases between the germline ends. CDR1 and CDR2 from the germline V gene are MNHEY and SMNVEV (reference sequence). The CDR3 DNA reads TGTGCCAGCAGTTGGGTGGGGAACACTGAAGCTTTCTTT. It codes for CASSWVGNTEAFF.

The chain joins TRBV28 to TRBJ1-5; 9 positions agree with TRBD1. J was trimmed by 2 bases and V by 3 bases; bases with no gene match: 5. Per germline, CDR1 MDHEN and CDR2 SYDVKM. The CDR3 contains 16 residues. The CDR3: CASSFRDRVRNQPQHF. CDR3 coding DNA: TGTGCCAGCAGTTTCCGGGACAGGGTGCGCAATCAGCCCCAGCATTTT.

The rearrangement uses TRBV12-3 or TRBV12-4 and TRBJ1-1; the D gene is possibly TRBD1 (6 bases). Trimming took off 5 bases at V and 3 bases at J, with 19 bases between the two ends. CDR3 length: 16 residues. CDR3 coding DNA: TGTGCCAGCAGTCCCTCCTACAGGGAGCAGGACACTGAAGCTTTCTTT. This translates into CASSPSYREQDTEAFF.

The V and J genes are TRBV30 and TRBJ2-7, with 10 bases matching TRBD1. With 4 bases clipped from V and 0 bases from J, the junction kept 9 bases outside the gene matches. The CDR3 spans 16 residues. CDR1 and CDR2 (germline): GTSNPN, SVGIG (reference sequence). The CDR3 here is CAWTLRQGATSYEQYF. The DNA of the CDR3 is TGTGCCTGGACCCTGAGACAGGGGGCAACCTCCTACGAGCAGTACTTC.

Many counts were recorded for this clonotype. The chain couples TRBV5-1 to TRBJ1-1, with 7 nucleotides matching TRBD1. Looked up from germline, CDR1 is SGHRS and CDR2 is YFSETQ. This CDR3 spans 17 amino acids. Trimming removed 0 bases from V and 4 bases from J; junction bases left unmatched: 12. The CDR3 DNA reads as TGCGCCAGCAGCTTGGAAGCGAGGGGGCAATTGAGCACTGAAGCTTTCTTT. It encodes CASSLEARGQLSTEAFF. Full variable domain (remainder filled in from reference TRBV5-1 and TRBJ1-1): KAGVTQTPRYLIKTRGQQVTLSCSPISGHRSVSWYQQTPGQGLQFLFEYFSETQRNKGNFPGRFSGRQFSNSRSEMNVSTLELGDSALYLCASSLEARGQLSTEAFFGQGTRLTVV.

This clonotype has just a few counts. The chain combines TRBV3-1 with TRBJ1-4; the D is unclear. CDR3 size: 14 residues. Germline assignment: CDR1 LGHDT and CDR2 YNNKEL (reference sequence). Trimming left V 0 bases short and J 9 bases short, with 11 bases between. Here the CDR3 DNA reads TGTGCCAGCAGCCAAGAATCAACTGTTAAAAAACTGTTTTTT. Its translation: CASSQESTVKKLFF.

This clonotype appeared many times. The chain is built from TRBV7-9 and TRBJ2-7, with D perhaps matching TRBD1 (6 bases). Germline V gives CDR1 SEHNR, CDR2 FQNEAQ (reference sequence). V lost 4 bases to trimming and J lost 2 bases, with 12 bases between them. There are 14 residues in the CDR3. CDR3 nucleotides: TGTGCCAGCAGCTCTGAGACAGGCGCCTACGAGCAGTACTTC. Translating gives CASSSETGAYEQYF.

The V call is TRBV11-2, the J call TRBJ2-7; D tentatively fits TRBD1 or TRBD2 (7 bases each). Germline CDR1 is SGHAT and CDR2 is FQNNGV. The CDR3 extends over 18 amino acids. V lost 4 bases and J lost 0, with 22 bases in between. CDR3 DNA sequence: TGTGCCAGCAGCTCTGTATCGGGAGGCTACAGGGGCTCCTACGAGCAGTACTTC. This translates into CASSSVSGGYRGSYEQYF.

This clonotype appeared a few times. The chain joins TRBV2 to TRBJ1-2, with 7 nucleotides matching TRBD1. The ends lost 1 base at V and 4 bases at J; junction bases unmatched: 0. CDR1 and CDR2 (germline): SNHLY, FYNNEI. This CDR3 has 13 residues. This CDR3 reads CASSEDRGYGYTF. For the CDR3, the DNA is TGTGCCAGCAGTGAAGACAGGGGCTATGGCTACACCTTC.

This clonotype was counted a few times. This sequence joins TRBV2 and TRBJ2-1; D not certain. The length of the CDR3 is 12 residues. Germline V gene sequence: CDR1 SNHLY, CDR2 FYNNEI. Trimming left V 6 bases short and J 4 bases short, with 7 bases between. The CDR3 bases are TGTGCCAGCAGAGACTGGTACAATGAGCAGTTCTTC. Its protein is CASRDWYNEQFF.

This clonotype was seen more than once but under ten times. V is TRBV25-1 and J is TRBJ2-7, with D hard to call. The germline gives CDR1 MGHDK, CDR2 SYGVNS. Trimming stripped 2 bases from V and 2 bases from J, with 7 bases between. This CDR3 contains 13 residues. In nucleotides, the CDR3 is TGTGCCAGCAGTGAAAGGTGGACCTACGAGCAGTACTTC. Its translation is CASSERWTYEQYF.

The chain combines TRBV7-8 with TRBJ2-1, with 10 bases matching TRBD2. The V gene's germline CDR1 is SGHVS and CDR2 FQNEAQ. There are 15 residues in the CDR3. The ends lost 1 base at V and 8 bases at J; junction bases unmatched: 5. CDR3 sequence reads: CASSLEAGGPDEQFF. The CDR3 nucleotides are TGTGCCAGCAGCTTAGAAGCGGGGGGGCCTGATGAGCAGTTCTTC.

The CDR3 DNA reads TGTGCCAGCGTTCTAGTGAACACTGAAGCTTTCTTT. It translates to CASVLVNTEAFF. J is TRBJ1-1 and V is TRBV2; no reliable D call. V shed 8 bases and J shed 0 bases, with 7 bases lying between them. This CDR3 is 12 amino acids long. Germline CDR1 is SNHLY and CDR2 is FYNNEI.

This chain links TRBV7-8 with TRBJ2-1; 7 nucleotides agree with TRBD1. The germline V gene has CDR1 SGHVS and CDR2 FQNEAQ. The length of the CDR3 is 15 residues. The ends lost 6 bases at V and 13 bases at J; junction bases unmatched: 18. CDR3 residues: CASSTDRDPRKKQFF. The DNA of the CDR3 is TGTGCCAGCAGTACTGACAGGGACCCTCGAAAGAAACAGTTCTTC.